Listed here is a single TCR beta chain. Its target is not known. For CDR3 and TCR beta VDJ profiling, genomic DNA was the template used. TCRdb passed the reads through MiXCR, listing each CDR3 protein once. The table records about 180,000 distinct CDR3 sequences, 35% to 50% of them present only once. The record originates from a study of CD8+CD57+ T cells in acquired aplastic anemia. Study details: Sorted cells (CD4+ and CD8+) yielded DNA amounts that averaged about 3.4 ug.

The J segment lost 7 bases and the V segment lost 6 bases, leaving 3 bases of the junction unmatched. The CDR3 is made up of 13 amino acids. CDR1 and CDR2 from the germline V gene are ENHRY and SYGVKD. Study results and caveats: With respect to CD8+ Simpson's diversity, patients and controls did not differ significantly. About 29 sequences, all CD8+ CDR3, were shared between patients and controls.

This TCR came from a human donor in good health. The sample was sorted CD4+, CD8+, or CD8+CD57+ T cells (not recorded which) from PBMCs. The chain employs TRBV10-3 and TRBJ2-1, with 10 bases matching TRBD1. The CDR3, as DNA: TGTGCCATCAGGGGGGACAGGGGAAATGAGCAGTTCTTC. It encodes CAIRGDRGNEQFF.